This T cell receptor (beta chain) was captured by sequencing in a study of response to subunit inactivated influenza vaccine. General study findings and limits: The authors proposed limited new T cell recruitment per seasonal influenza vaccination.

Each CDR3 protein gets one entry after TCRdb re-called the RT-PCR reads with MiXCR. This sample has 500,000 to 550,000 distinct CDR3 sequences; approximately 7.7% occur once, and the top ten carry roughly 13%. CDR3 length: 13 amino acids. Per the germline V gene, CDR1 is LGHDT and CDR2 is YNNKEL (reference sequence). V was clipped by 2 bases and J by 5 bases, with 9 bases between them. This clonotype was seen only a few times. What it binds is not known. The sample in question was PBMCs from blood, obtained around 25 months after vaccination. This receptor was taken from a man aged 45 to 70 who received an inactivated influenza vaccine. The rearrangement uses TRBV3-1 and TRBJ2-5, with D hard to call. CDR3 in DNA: TGTGCCAGCAGCCAAACGCGAGTTGAGACCCAGTACTTC. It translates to CASSQTRVETQYF.